This record looks at one T cell receptor (beta chain) sequence and its context. What it binds is unknown. The sample originates from a study of spatial heterogeneity in lung cancer. The overall study: Each unique TCR and UMI combination was seen more than ten times on average in raw reads.

A unique molecular identifier was carried by every single TCR cDNA molecule. TCRdb re-called the 5' RACE reads through MiXCR, storing one row per CDR3 protein. In the table there are 8,500 to 10,000 distinct CDR3 sequences, approximately 8.1% of which are singletons. Study results and limitations: Expanded intratumoral alpha and beta TCR counts tracked tumor mutation counts. There was tracking of ubiquitous and regional nonsynonymous mutations by the respective counts of ubiquitous and regional expanded TCRs.

The length of the CDR3 is 11 residues. The ends were cut back, 2 bases at V and 6 bases at J, with 6 bases in the middle. Germline V gene lookup returns CDR1 SGHRS and CDR2 YFSETQ. Time point: sample taken at primary tumor resection. TCRs were sequenced from unsorted whole RNA of tumor, nontumor lung or PBMC. This clonotype was obtained from a male donor with early-stage non-small cell lung cancer. Source: lung tumor tissue, taken at surgery. The chain combines TRBV5-1 with TRBJ2-7; the D gene is possibly TRBD2 (5 bases). In nucleotides, the CDR3 is TGCGCCAGCAGCTTCGGGGTCGAGCAGTACTTC. It specifies CASSFGVEQYF.